A selection of T cell receptor beta chains follows, all from one sample in a study of blood T cell repertoires in COVID-19. The assay was immunoSEQ multiplex PCR, and TCRdb's table has in-frame clones only and misses some. This table holds about 260,000 clones, 75% to 90% found once. What was sequenced was PBMCs or T cells enriched from blood (not recorded which). These receptor sequences come from a man in his fifties or sixties who had been exposed to COVID-19. CDR3s include the opening cysteine and the closing phenylalanine or tryptophan. A D gene is named only where the DNA matches it firmly. Rows give clone size only sometimes, using once, few, many, or a class for an expanded clone.

len	d_gene	v_gene	abundance	j_gene	CDR3nt	CDR3aa
16	TRBD2	TRBV5-1	NA	TRBJ2-1	TGCGCCAGCAGCTTCGGCCTAGCGGGAGTCTACAATGAGCAGTTCTTC	CASSFGLAGVYNEQFF
15	TRBD1	TRBV6-5	NA	TRBJ1-2	TGTGCCAGCAGTTACCGAGGGACAGGATTTCATGGCTACACCTTC	CASSYRGTGFHGYTF
15	NA	TRBV18	NA	TRBJ1-2	TGTGCCAGCTCACCCCCTTCCAGGACAGACTATGGCTACACCTTC	CASSPPSRTDYGYTF
15	NA	TRBV19	NA	TRBJ1-3	TGTGCCAGTAGTATAGCCCGGAGCTCTGGAAACACCATATATTTT	CASSIARSSGNTIYF
12	TRBD1	TRBV29-1	NA	TRBJ1-1	TGCAGCGCCGGGACAGGGAGCACTGAAGCTTTCTTT	CSAGTGSTEAFF
16	TRBD1	TRBV7-8	NA	TRBJ1-3	TGTGCCAGCAGCGACCGACAGGGGGCTAATGGAAACACCATATATTTT	CASSDRQGANGNTIYF
14	TRBD2	TRBV19	NA	TRBJ2-5	TGTGCCAGTAAGAGGCGGGGGGACCAAGAGACCCAGTACTTC	CASKRRGDQETQYF
15	TRBD1	TRBV28	NA	TRBJ1-2	TGTGCCAGCAGTTCCCCGACAGGGTATCAATATGGCTACACCTTC	CASSSPTGYQYGYTF
14	TRBD1	TRBV3-1/TRBV3-2	NA	TRBJ1-6	TGTGCCAGCAGCCGGGACAGGGGGTTTTCACCCCTCCACTTT	CASSRDRGFSPLHF
18	TRBD2	TRBV9	NA	TRBJ2-1	TGTGCCAGCAGCCGAATCGGACTAGCGGGAGGAATCTACAATGAGCAGTTCTTC	CASSRIGLAGGIYNEQFF
14	TRBD1	TRBV11-2	NA	TRBJ1-1	TGTGCCAGCAGCTTAGCGACAGGGGGCGCGGGAGCTTTCTTT	CASSLATGGAGAFF
17	NA	TRBV4-1	NA	TRBJ1-1	TGCGCCAGCAGCCGAGACAGAAGCCTAGAAGTGAACACTGAAGCTTTCTTT	CASSRDRSLEVNTEAFF
16	TRBD2	TRBV5-1	NA	TRBJ2-3	TGCGCCAGCAGCTTGGAGATAGCGGGTCCCGCAGATACGCAGTATTTT	CASSLEIAGPADTQYF
14	TRBD1	TRBV6-5	once	TRBJ1-4	TGTGCCAGCAGAGGGACAGGTTTTGGTGAAAAACTGTTTTTT	CASRGTGFGEKLFF
16	TRBD2	TRBV6-2/TRBV6-3	NA	TRBJ2-5	TGTGCCAGCAGTTATGATCCTGCGGGGGGCATGGAGACCCAGTACTTC	CASSYDPAGGMETQYF
15	NA	TRBV2	once	TRBJ1-5	TGTGCCAGCAGTGAAGCCTGGGGGCCCTGGCAGCCCCAGCATTTT	CASSEAWGPWQPQHF
16	NA	TRBV24-1	NA	TRBJ2-3	TGTGCCACCAGTGATTTGGCAGGATTTAGCACAGATACGCAGTATTTT	CATSDLAGFSTDTQYF
14	TRBD1	TRBV28	NA	TRBJ1-6	TGTGCCAGCAGTTTTGACAGGGGGCATTCACCCCTCCACTTT	CASSFDRGHSPLHF
14	NA	TRBV30	NA	TRBJ1-2	TGTGCCTGGAGTCCCCCGCCAGGGTACAATGGCTACACCTTC	CAWSPPPGYNGYTF
14	NA	TRBV2	NA	TRBJ1-2	TGTGCCAGCAGTGTCTCACAGGGCGGCTATGGCTACACCTTC	CASSVSQGGYGYTF
14	NA	TRBV30	NA	TRBJ1-3	TGTGCCTGGAGTGGGAGGTTCTCTGGAAACACCATATATTTT	CAWSGRFSGNTIYF
17	TRBD1	TRBV5-4	NA	TRBJ2-1	TGTGCCAGCAGCTTGGGACAGGGTTCTTTTTACTACAATGAGCAGTTCTTC	CASSLGQGSFYYNEQFF
15	TRBD1	TRBV19	NA	TRBJ1-2	TGTGCCAGTAGTACGTGGGACAGGGGAGTCTATGGCTACACCTTC	CASSTWDRGVYGYTF
16	TRBD1	TRBV15	NA	TRBJ1-4	TGTGCCACCAGCAGGGCACGGGGACAGATAGGTGAAAAACTGTTTTTT	CATSRARGQIGEKLFF
14	TRBD2	TRBV11-2	NA	TRBJ2-5	TGTGCCAGCAGCCCGGGACTAGCGAAAGAGACCCAGTACTTC	CASSPGLAKETQYF
16	TRBD1	TRBV19	NA	TRBJ2-1	TGTGCCAGTAGTTCTCCCCCGGACAGGGAAGGGTCTGAGCAGTTCTTC	CASSSPPDREGSEQFF
16	NA	TRBV5-4	NA	TRBJ2-5	TGTGCCAGCAGGGACCTCGGGCGCGGGCAGCAAGAGACCCAGTACTTC	CASRDLGRGQQETQYF
15	NA	TRBV2	once	TRBJ1-2	TGTGCCAGCAGTCGACAGGCCGAACCTAACTATGGCTACACCTTC	CASSRQAEPNYGYTF
17	TRBD2	TRBV4-1	NA	TRBJ2-7	TGCGCCAGCAGCCAAGGACTAGCGGGGATCAGCTCCTACGAGCAGTACTTC	CASSQGLAGISSYEQYF
14	TRBD1	TRBV29-1	NA	TRBJ2-5	TGCAGCGCCGGAGAGGGGACAGGGCAAGAGACCCAGTACTTC	CSAGEGTGQETQYF
16	TRBD1	TRBV5-8	NA	TRBJ1-4	TGTGCCAGCAGCCCCGGGACAGGGGGAGCTAATGAAAAACTGTTTTTT	CASSPGTGGANEKLFF
18	TRBD2	TRBV7-9	NA	TRBJ2-1	TGTGCCAGCAGCTCGGGACTAGCGGGGGGGATAACCTACAATGAGCAGTTCTTC	CASSSGLAGGITYNEQFF
17	NA	TRBV25-1	NA	TRBJ1-3	TGTGCCAGCAGTGAGGGCAGGACTCCTCGTGTTGGAAACACCATATATTTT	CASSEGRTPRVGNTIYF
17	TRBD1	TRBV4-2	once	TRBJ1-2	TGTGCCAGCAGCCAAGATAGTACCGGGACAGGAGACTATGGCTACACCTTC	CASSQDSTGTGDYGYTF
16	TRBD1	TRBV9	NA	TRBJ2-3	TGTGCCAGCAGCGTTCAGCTCGGGACAGGAACAGATACGCAGTATTTT	CASSVQLGTGTDTQYF
15	NA	TRBV28	NA	TRBJ1-4	TGTGCCAGCAGTTTAGATCTCAGGGCCGGGGAAAAACTGTTTTTT	CASSLDLRAGEKLFF
12	NA	TRBV10-3	NA	TRBJ1-5	TGTGCCATCAGTGAGTCCGGGGGGCCCCAGCATTTT	CAISESGGPQHF
16	NA	TRBV28	few	TRBJ1-1	TGTGCCAGCAGTCCCGATCACGGGACAATGAACACTGAAGCTTTCTTT	CASSPDHGTMNTEAFF
13	NA	TRBV11-2	NA	TRBJ1-5	TGTGCCAGCAGCTTAGCGGGCAATCAGCCCCAGCATTTT	CASSLAGNQPQHF
15	NA	TRBV7-3	few	TRBJ1-6	TGTGCCAGCAGCTTCCAGGCAAACCCAGATTCACCCCTCCACTTT	CASSFQANPDSPLHF
16	NA	TRBV13	NA	TRBJ1-6	TGTGCCAGCAGCCTAAGTTCGGGGAACTATAATTCACCCCTCCACTTT	CASSLSSGNYNSPLHF
14	TRBD1	TRBV7-3	NA	TRBJ1-1	TGTGCCAGCAGCCTGACAGGGGGGGACACTGAAGCTTTCTTT	CASSLTGGDTEAFF
14	NA	TRBV5-1	NA	TRBJ1-4	TGCGCCAGCAGCTTGGGACAGACTAATGAAAAACTGTTTTTT	CASSLGQTNEKLFF
15	TRBD2	TRBV7-2	once	TRBJ2-7	TGTGCCAGCAGCCTCCGCACTAGCGGGGCTTACGAGCAGTACTTC	CASSLRTSGAYEQYF
15	NA	TRBV7-9	NA	TRBJ1-6	TGTGCCAGCAGCTTAGAGTCAGGGATGGATTCACCCCTCCACTTT	CASSLESGMDSPLHF
15	NA	TRBV28	NA	TRBJ1-4	TGTGCCAGCTCCGAAGGAGGACAGAATAATGAAAAACTGTTTTTT	CASSEGGQNNEKLFF